Below are 15 T cell receptor beta chains sequenced from a single sample in a study of T cell responses to AZD1222 COVID-19 vaccine (dated by TCRdb to the early 2020s). The library was generated by the immunoSEQ multiplex PCR assay. The clones in this table, taken by TCRdb from immuneACCESS, are in-frame only. Not every clone is retained; where verified, under half of the shortfall comes from an unresolved V gene, and the cause of the rest is unknown. For this sample there are roughly 200,000 clones; 85% to 95% appear just once. The ten biggest clones cover 1% to 1.5% of the sample. This specimen's time point label, interpreted: baseline before first vaccination. The specimen comprised peripheral blood, sampled on day 0 of AZD1222 vaccination. The receptor source for this set is an adult in good health.

The chain links TRBV18 to TRBJ2-3; 10 bases align to TRBD1. Germline V CDR1 and CDR2: KGHSH, LQKENI. The V segment lost 1 base and the J segment 6 bases; nucleotides outside the gene matches: 4. This CDR3 spans 15 amino acids. The CDR3 here is CASSPRGQGEDTQYF. The CDR3 coding sequence is TGTGCCAGCTCACCACGCGGACAGGGGGAGGATACGCAGTATTTT.

This chain links TRBV28 with TRBJ1-4; the D gene is possibly TRBD1 (5 bases). The CDR3 covers 14 residues. Deletions cut 6 bases from V and 5 bases from J, with 13 bases between. CDR1 and CDR2 from the germline V gene are MDHEN and SYDVKM. Here the CDR3 DNA reads TGTGCCAGCAGAAACCAGGGAACGAATGAAAAACTGTTTTTT. Encoded protein: CASRNQGTNEKLFF. Variable domain in full (rest from reference TRBV28 and TRBJ1-4): DVKVTQSSRYLVKRTGEKVFLECVQDMDHENMFWYRQDPGLGLRLIYFSYDVKMKEKGDIPEGYSVSREKKERFSLILESASTNQTSMYLCASRNQGTNEKLFFGSGTQLSVL.

This CDR3 reads CATSDYMGMGSNQPQHF. Here the CDR3 DNA reads TGTGCCACCAGTGATTACATGGGTATGGGGAGCAATCAGCCCCAGCATTTT. V usage is TRBV24-1 and J usage is TRBJ1-5; D call uncertain. The CDR3 is 17 amino acids. Trimming stripped 2 bases from V and 1 base from J, with 14 bases between. Per germline, CDR1 KGHDR and CDR2 SFDVKD.

The V and J genes are TRBV21-1 and TRBJ1-6. TRBV21-1 is classified as a pseudogene. CDR3 size: 17 residues. This chain's CDR3 is CASSPRRGLIDNSPLHF. CDR3 nucleotide sequence: TGTGCCAGCAGCCCGCGGAGGGGCCTCATCGATAATTCACCCCTCCACTTT.

The CDR3 here is CASSSNQETQYF. CDR3 nucleotides: TGCGCCAGCAGCTCGAATCAAGAGACCCAGTACTTC. This sequence joins TRBV5-1 and TRBJ2-5; D is undetermined. The CDR3 length is 12 residues. The V gene lost 3 bases and the J gene lost 2 bases, with 5 bases spanning the gap. Germline values: CDR1 SGHRS, CDR2 YFSETQ.

The chain employs TRBV5-4 and TRBJ2-3; 7 bases align to TRBD1. Germline-derived CDR1 and CDR2 are SGHNT and YYREEE (reference sequence). The CDR3 is made up of 11 amino acids. The trim removed 5 bases at V and 6 bases at J, leaving 0 bases unmatched. CDR3 in DNA: TGTGCCAGCAGGACAGGGGATACGCAGTATTTT. Residues: CASRTGDTQYF.

The chain employs TRBV29-1 and TRBJ2-5; D perhaps matches TRBD2 (6 bases). V lost 0 bases and J lost 5, with 16 bases in between. Germline V lookup: CDR1 SQVTM, CDR2 ANQGSEA. The CDR3 is made up of 15 amino acids. The CDR3 DNA sequence: TGCAGCGTTGAAGAGGGGGGTTCGCGGTCGGAGACCCAGTACTTC. Translated: CSVEEGGSRSETQYF.

CDR3 amino acids: CASSLDQEVRTEAFF. CDR3 nucleotides: TGTGCCAGCAGCTTAGACCAGGAAGTGAGAACTGAAGCTTTCTTT. This sequence joins TRBV7-9 and TRBJ1-1; D gene unclear. V shed 1 base and J shed 5 bases, with 14 bases lying between them. Germline CDR1 reads SEHNR; CDR2 reads FQNEAQ (reference sequence). The CDR3 extends over 15 amino acids.

A note on this clone: One end of the junction does not line up with germline, which may come from a read error. CDR3 nucleotides: TGCGCCAGCAGCTACAGGGGGCCCTCCTGCGAGCAGTACTTC. This sequence encodes CASSYRGPSCEQYF. The chain recombines TRBV4-1 with TRBJ2-7; 9 bases line up with TRBD1. The length of the CDR3 is 14 residues. Germline V gives CDR1 MGHRA, CDR2 YSYEKL.

The chain uses TRBV18 and TRBJ1-1; TRBD1 agrees at 7 bases. Trimming took 3 bases from V and 4 from J; bases not matched to a gene: 8. Per germline, CDR1 KGHSH and CDR2 LQKENI. The CDR3 extends over 15 amino acids. The CDR3 sequence is CASSPRTGSATEAFF. The CDR3 DNA is TGTGCCAGCTCACCCCGGACAGGTTCGGCCACTGAAGCTTTCTTT.

The rearrangement joins TRBV19 to TRBJ2-4; 9 bases fit TRBD1. In germline, CDR1 is LNHDA, CDR2 SQIVND (reference sequence). V shed 5 bases, J shed 0 bases, and the junction held 17 bases outside the gene matches. The CDR3 contains 20 residues. CDR3 residues: CASSPAAGQGKLGAKNIQYF. The CDR3 region has the DNA TGTGCCAGTAGTCCAGCGGCGGGACAGGGAAAGTTGGGAGCCAAAAACATTCAGTACTTC.

The CDR3 protein is CASSPVVDRWDTEAFF. The CDR3 DNA sequence: TGTGCCAGCAGCCCCGTAGTGGACCGTTGGGACACTGAAGCTTTCTTT. This chain joins TRBV9 and TRBJ1-1; D is unclear. The CDR3 loop spans 16 amino acids. With 4 bases removed from V and 3 bases from J, the gap between germline ends came to 19 bases. CDR1 and CDR2 (germline): SGDLS, YYNGEE. The entire variable domain, with the rest obtained from reference TRBV9 and TRBJ1-1, is as follows: DSGVTQTPKHLITATGQRVTLRCSPRSGDLSVYWYQQSLDQGLQFLIQYYNGEERAKGNILERFSAQQFPDLHSELNLSSLELGDSALYFCASSPVVDRWDTEAFFGQGTRLTVV.

The gene calls are TRBV3-1 (or the pseudogene TRBV3-2) and TRBJ1-1, with TRBD1 as a possible D gene (5 bases). This CDR3 spans 13 amino acids. Trimming took 4 bases from V and 7 from J, leaving 13 bases between them. Germline V gene lookup returns CDR1 LGHDT and CDR2 YNNKEL (reference sequence). The CDR3 here is CASSPLGGIEAFF. As DNA, the CDR3 is TGTGCCAGCAGCCCCCTCGGGGGGATTGAAGCTTTCTTT.

The rearrangement uses TRBV28 and TRBJ1-2; possible D gene TRBD1, 5 bases. Trimming stripped 5 bases from V and 5 bases from J, with 15 bases between. The CDR3 has 14 amino acids. Germline V lookup: CDR1 MDHEN, CDR2 SYDVKM. The CDR3 here is CASSRGNMGYGYTF. CDR3 nucleotides: TGTGCCAGCAGTCGGGGGAATATGGGGTATGGCTACACCTTC.

The rearrangement links TRBV6-5 to TRBJ1-5; D not resolved. Germline assignment: CDR1 MNHEY and CDR2 SVGAGI. Deletions cut 7 bases from V and 2 bases from J, with 12 bases between. This CDR3 has 14 amino acids. The CDR3 sequence is CASTLREGNQPQHF. CDR3 coding DNA: TGTGCCAGCACCCTTCGAGAGGGCAATCAGCCCCAGCATTTT.